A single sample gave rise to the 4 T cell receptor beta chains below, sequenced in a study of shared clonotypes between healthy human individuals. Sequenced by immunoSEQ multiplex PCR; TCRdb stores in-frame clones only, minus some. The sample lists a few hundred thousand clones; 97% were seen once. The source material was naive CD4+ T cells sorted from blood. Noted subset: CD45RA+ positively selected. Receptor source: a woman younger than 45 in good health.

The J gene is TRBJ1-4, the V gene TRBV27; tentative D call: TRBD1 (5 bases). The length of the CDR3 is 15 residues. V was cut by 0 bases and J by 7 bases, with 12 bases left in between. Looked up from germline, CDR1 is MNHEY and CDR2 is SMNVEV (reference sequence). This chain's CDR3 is CASSLSGPGTEKLFF. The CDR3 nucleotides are TGTGCCAGCAGTTTATCGGGCCCCGGGACTGAAAAACTGTTTTTT.

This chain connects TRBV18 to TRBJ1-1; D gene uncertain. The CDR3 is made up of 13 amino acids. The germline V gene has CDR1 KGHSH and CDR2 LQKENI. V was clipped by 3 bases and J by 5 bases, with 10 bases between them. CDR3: CASSPTLQTEAFF. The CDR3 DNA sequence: TGTGCCAGCTCACCTACCCTTCAGACTGAAGCTTTCTTT. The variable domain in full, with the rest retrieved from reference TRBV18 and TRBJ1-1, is NAGVMQNPRHLVRRRGQEARLRCSPMKGHSHVYWYRQLPEEGLKFMVYLQKENIIDESGMPKERFSAEFPKEGPSILRIQQVVRGDSAAYFCASSPTLQTEAFFGQGTRLTVV.

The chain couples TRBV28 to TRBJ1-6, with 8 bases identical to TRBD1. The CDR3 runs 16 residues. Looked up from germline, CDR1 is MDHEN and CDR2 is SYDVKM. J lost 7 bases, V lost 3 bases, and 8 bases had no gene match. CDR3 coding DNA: TGTGCCAGCAGTTTGTGGGGACAGGCTGTAAATTCACCCCTCCACTTT. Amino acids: CASSLWGQAVNSPLHF.

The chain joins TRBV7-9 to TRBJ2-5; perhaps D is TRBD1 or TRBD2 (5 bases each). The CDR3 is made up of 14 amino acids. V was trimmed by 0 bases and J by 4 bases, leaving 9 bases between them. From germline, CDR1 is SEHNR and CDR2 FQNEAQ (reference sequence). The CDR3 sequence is CASSLAGRGETQYF. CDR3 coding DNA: TGTGCCAGCAGCTTAGCGGGACGGGGAGAGACCCAGTACTTC.